This T cell receptor (beta chain) was sequenced in a study of blood T cell repertoires in COVID-19. Germline V lookup: CDR1 SGHAT, CDR2 FQDESV (reference sequence). The ends lost 5 bases at V and 6 bases at J; junction bases unmatched: 3. The CDR3 loop spans 13 amino acids. Study processing details: Estimation of nucleated cell counts was performed using reference gene primer amplification. Assay: immunoSEQ multiplex PCR; the TCRdb copy retains only in-frame clones and omits some. V and J calls and clone size are as listed in that table; D and trimming were resolved from the DNA. The sample has 90,000 to 100,000 clones; 82% are singletons. This clone showed up just a few times.

The chain joins TRBV11-1 to TRBJ2-7; 11 positions agree with TRBD1. Sequences were obtained from peripheral blood. The origin of this receptor is a man between 65 and 85 years old with acute or convalescent COVID-19. Written as DNA, the CDR3 is TGTGCCAGCAGCCGGGACAGGGGGAGCGAGCAGTACTTC. Encoded protein: CASSRDRGSEQYF.